The 9 T cell receptor beta chains below were found in one sample sequenced in a study of T cell repertoires in aging, cancer and after chemotherapy (dated by TCRdb to the late 2010s). The run used an Illumina MiSeq. Using a mixed TRB-A/B primer pool, multiplex touch-down PCR amplified rearranged TRB sequences covering the V, D and J segments. TCRdb's own reprocessing of the public reads used fastp at Q25 and MiXCR and kept productive beta chains. Each entry is one CDR3 protein sequence, shown with its most common DNA and genes. The sample has several thousand distinct CDR3 sequences on record, roughly a third of them singletons. The ten largest clonotypes hold around 13% of the sample. Instead of sorted cells or RNA, genomic DNA extracted from peripheral blood served as the source for amplifying TCR beta rearrangements. Sample: blood. These receptor sequences come from a human donor in good health. The donor label of this sample is uncertain.

The chain recombines TRBV6-1 with TRBJ2-3, with 10 positions matching TRBD1. Germline CDR1 and CDR2: MNHNS and SASEGT. The CDR3 has 16 residues. The junction had 7 bases not matched to a gene; V was cut back by 3 bases and J by 4 bases. CDR3 DNA sequence: TGTGCCAGCAGTGATTGGACAGGGGGTTCCCCAGATACGCAGTATTTT. Translation: CASSDWTGGSPDTQYF.

Of note for this clonotype: Since a much larger clone is just one base distant, this may be a read error. The chain's CDR3 is CASSKRAGKLFF. The CDR3 nucleotides read TGTGCCAGTAGTAAGAGGGCAGGGAAACTGTTTTTT. The rearrangement links TRBV19 to TRBJ1-4, with D tentatively TRBD1 (5 bases). The V end was cut by 4 bases, the J end by 11 bases, with 11 bases between. CDR1 and CDR2 (germline): LNHDA, SQIVND (reference sequence). CDR3 length: 12 residues. Variable domain in full (rest from reference TRBV19 and TRBJ1-4): DGGITQSPKYLFRKEGQNVTLSCEQNLNHDAMYWYRQDPGQGLRLIYYSQIVNDFQKGDIAEGYSVSREKKESFPLTVTSAQKNPTAFYLCASSKRAGKLFFGSGTQLSVL.

V usage is TRBV5-1 and J usage is TRBJ2-3, with 9 bases fitting TRBD1. Germline V gene data show CDR1 as SGHRS and CDR2 as YFSETQ. The CDR3 contains 14 residues. The V segment lost 8 bases and the J segment 3 bases; nucleotides outside the gene matches: 7. The CDR3 DNA follows: TGCGCCAGTTTACAGGGGGCAACAACAGATACGCAGTATTTT. Protein: CASLQGATTDTQYF.

The table lists this clonotype with a few counts. This chain links TRBV30 with TRBJ1-2, with 9 bases lining up with TRBD1. Germline V gives CDR1 GTSNPN, CDR2 SVGIG (reference sequence). Unmatched junction bases numbered 9, after V lost 3 bases and J lost 4 bases. CDR3 length equals 15 residues. CDR3 DNA sequence: TGTGCCTGGAGACTTACAGGGGGCGCCGGCTATGGCTACACCTTC. This gives the protein CAWRLTGGAGYGYTF. The whole variable domain, filled in from reference TRBV30 and TRBJ1-2, reads SQTIHQWPATLVQPVGSPLSLECTVEGTSNPNLYWYRQAAGRGLQLLFYSVGIGQISSEVPQNLSASRPQDRQFILSSKKLLLSDSGFYLCAWRLTGGAGYGYTFGSGTRLTVV.

The rearrangement uses TRBV10-3 and TRBJ2-6, with 7 positions matching TRBD1. V lost 11 bases, J lost 0 bases, and 10 bases stayed unmatched. CDR3 length: 16 amino acids. CDR1 and CDR2 from the germline V gene are ENHRY and SYGVKD. The CDR3 DNA is TGTGCCGTCACCGGGGACAGCGTCTCTGGGGCCAACGTCCTGACTTTC. This codes for CAVTGDSVSGANVLTF.

The chain has TRBV5-1 and TRBJ1-5; no clear D gene. The V and J ends lost 7 bases and 3 bases respectively, with 14 bases between them. In germline, CDR1 is SGHRS, CDR2 YFSETQ. This CDR3 comprises 14 residues. CDR3 nucleotides: TGCGCCAGCGAAAAATGGCGCAACAATCAGCCCCAGCATTTT. It is translated as CASEKWRNNQPQHF.

The genes are TRBV19 and TRBJ2-4; the D gene is possibly TRBD2 (6 bases). Trimming pared 6 bases from V and 9 bases from J, leaving 15 bases between. CDR1 LNHDA and CDR2 SQIVND come from the germline V gene (reference sequence). The CDR3 consists of 13 residues. The CDR3 coding sequence is TGTGCCAGTAGCGGGGCTCTCGGGGGCATTCAGTACTTC. Protein: CASSGALGGIQYF. Supplemented by reference TRBV19 and TRBJ2-4, the full variable domain reads DGGITQSPKYLFRKEGQNVTLSCEQNLNHDAMYWYRQDPGQGLRLIYYSQIVNDFQKGDIAEGYSVSREKKESFPLTVTSAQKNPTAFYLCASSGALGGIQYFGAGTRLSVL.

Concerning this clonotype itself: The junction and the germline gene differ at one end; a read error may be behind it. This rearrangement joins TRBV5-3 to TRBJ1-2, with 9 bases matching TRBD1. TRBV5-3 belongs to the ORF category, with a function that is uncertain. The length of the CDR3 is 18 residues. CDR3 residues: CASSSLIPGQGSRYGYTF. CDR3 DNA sequence: TGTGCCAGCAGCTCACTAATCCCGGGACAGGGAAGTCGCTATGGCTACACCTTC.

Sample share makes this clonotype medium-sized (0.01 to 0.1%). J is TRBJ2-1 and V is TRBV19, with D possibly being TRBD1 (6 bases). Germline CDR1 and CDR2: LNHDA and SQIVND (reference sequence). The CDR3 totals 15 residues. V was cut by 5 bases and J by 0 bases, with 11 bases left in between. CDR3 residues: CASSSTGFSYNEQFF. The CDR3 DNA sequence: TGTGCCAGTAGTTCAACAGGGTTCTCCTACAATGAGCAGTTCTTC.